The source of this T cell receptor (beta chain) is a study of T cell changes during pregnancy in multiple sclerosis. TCRdb's table, derived via immunoSEQ multiplex PCR, lists solely in-frame clones and lacks some. The sample yields about 20,000 clones, about nine tenths seen once. This CDR3 region has 14 residues. In germline, CDR1 is SGDLS, CDR2 YYNGEE. The junction had 2 bases not matched to a gene; V was cut back by 3 bases and J by 5 bases. The TCR comes from a female donor in good health, enrolled as a control in a pregnancy study. The chain employs TRBV9 and TRBJ1-4; 9 bases match TRBD1. This specimen consisted of CD8+ T cells from peripheral blood mononuclear cells, obtained after pregnancy. The CDR3 sequence is CASSGGTGNEKLFF. The CDR3 nucleotides read TGTGCCAGCAGCGGGGGGACAGGGAATGAAAAACTGTTTTTT. Filled out from reference TRBV9 and TRBJ1-4, the complete variable domain reads DSGVTQTPKHLITATGQRVTLRCSPRSGDLSVYWYQQSLDQGLQFLIQYYNGEERAKGNILERFSAQQFPDLHSELNLSSLELGDSALYFCASSGGTGNEKLFFGSGTQLSVL.